This T cell receptor (beta chain) was identified in a study of T-cell reconstitution after alpha-beta-depleted transplantation in children. Unique molecular identifiers were incorporated into the prepared TCRbeta library. A single record per CDR3 protein comes from TCRdb applying MiXCR to the PCR reads. The sample lists almost 600,000 distinct CDR3 sequences, over 25% occurring once. This CDR3 comprises 13 residues. CDR1 MDHEN and CDR2 SYDVKM come from the germline V gene. This clonotype showed up just a few times. Antigen unknown. Overall study findings and caveats: Several patients had high TCRbeta diversity at day 60; it came from surviving recipient T cells and thymic progenitors.

The V call is TRBV28, the J call TRBJ2-2; a weak D match, TRBD2 (6 bases). This TCR came from a boy under two years old with Wiskott-Aldrich syndrome, due to receive a stem cell transplant. Source: PBMCs, taken before TCRalphabeta/CD19-depleted stem cell transplant. The CDR3 DNA sequence: TGTGCGGAGGGCGTCCCGAACACCGGGGAGCTGTTTTTT. Protein: CAEGVPNTGELFF.